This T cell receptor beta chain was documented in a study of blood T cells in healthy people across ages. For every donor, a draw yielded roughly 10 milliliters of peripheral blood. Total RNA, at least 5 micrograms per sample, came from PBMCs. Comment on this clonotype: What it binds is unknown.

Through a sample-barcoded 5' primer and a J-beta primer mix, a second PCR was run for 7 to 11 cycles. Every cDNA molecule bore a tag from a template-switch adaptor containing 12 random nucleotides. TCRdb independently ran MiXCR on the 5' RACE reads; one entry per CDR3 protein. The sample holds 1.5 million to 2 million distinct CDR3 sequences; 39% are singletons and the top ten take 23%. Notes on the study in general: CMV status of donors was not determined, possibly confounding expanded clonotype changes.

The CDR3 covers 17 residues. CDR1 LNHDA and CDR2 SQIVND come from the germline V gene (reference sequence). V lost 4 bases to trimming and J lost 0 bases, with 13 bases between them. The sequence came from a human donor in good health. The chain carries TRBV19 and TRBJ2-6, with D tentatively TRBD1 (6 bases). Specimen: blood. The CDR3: CASSTGHSSSGANVLTF. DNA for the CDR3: TGTGCCAGTAGTACGGGACACTCGAGCTCTGGGGCCAACGTCCTGACTTTC.